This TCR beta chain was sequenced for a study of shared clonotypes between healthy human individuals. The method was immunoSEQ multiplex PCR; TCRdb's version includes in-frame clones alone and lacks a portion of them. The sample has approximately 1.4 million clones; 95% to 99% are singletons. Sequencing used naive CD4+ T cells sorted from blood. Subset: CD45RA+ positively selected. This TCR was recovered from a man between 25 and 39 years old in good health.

Written as DNA, the CDR3 is TGTGCCAGCAGCGTCAGGGGGATCGGAGCCGAGACCCAGTACTTC. Its translation: CASSVRGIGAETQYF. The V and J genes are TRBV9 and TRBJ2-5; 7 nucleotides align to TRBD1. The germline CDR1 and CDR2 sequences are SGDLS and YYNGEE. The V gene end was trimmed by 2 bases and the J gene end by 5 bases; junction bases not matched to a gene: 9. The CDR3 is made up of 15 amino acids.